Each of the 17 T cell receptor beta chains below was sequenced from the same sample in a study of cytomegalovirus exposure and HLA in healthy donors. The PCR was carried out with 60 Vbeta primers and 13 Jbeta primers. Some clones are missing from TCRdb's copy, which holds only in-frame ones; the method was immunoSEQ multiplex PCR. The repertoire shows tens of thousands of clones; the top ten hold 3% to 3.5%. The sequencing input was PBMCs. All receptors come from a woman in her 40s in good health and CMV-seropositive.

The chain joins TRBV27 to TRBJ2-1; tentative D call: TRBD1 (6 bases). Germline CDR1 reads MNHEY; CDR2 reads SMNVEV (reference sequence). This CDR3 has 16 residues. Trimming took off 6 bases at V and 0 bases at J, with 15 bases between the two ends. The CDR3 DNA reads TGTGCCAGCAGGCAACCGACAGGACGCTCCTACAATGAGCAGTTCTTC. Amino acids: CASRQPTGRSYNEQFF.

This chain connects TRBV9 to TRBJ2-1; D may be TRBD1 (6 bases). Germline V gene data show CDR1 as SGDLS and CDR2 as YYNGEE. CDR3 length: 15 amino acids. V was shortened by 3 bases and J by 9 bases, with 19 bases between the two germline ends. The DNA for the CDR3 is TGTGCCAGCAGCGCGCACAGGGCCGTTGTTGGTGAGCAGTTCTTC. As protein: CASSAHRAVVGEQFF. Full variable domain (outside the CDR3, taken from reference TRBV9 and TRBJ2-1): DSGVTQTPKHLITATGQRVTLRCSPRSGDLSVYWYQQSLDQGLQFLIQYYNGEERAKGNILERFSAQQFPDLHSELNLSSLELGDSALYFCASSAHRAVVGEQFFGPGTRLTVL.

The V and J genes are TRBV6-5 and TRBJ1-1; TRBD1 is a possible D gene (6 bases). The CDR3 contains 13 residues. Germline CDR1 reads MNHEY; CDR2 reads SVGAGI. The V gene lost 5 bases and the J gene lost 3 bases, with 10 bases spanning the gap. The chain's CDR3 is CASSEQGYTEAFF. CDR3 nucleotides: TGTGCCAGCAGTGAACAGGGTTACACTGAAGCTTTCTTT.

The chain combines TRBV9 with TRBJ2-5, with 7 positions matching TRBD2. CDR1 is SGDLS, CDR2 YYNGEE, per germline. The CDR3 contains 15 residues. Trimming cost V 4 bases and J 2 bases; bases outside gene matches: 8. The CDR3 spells CASSPKRGEQETQYF. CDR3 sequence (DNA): TGTGCCAGCAGCCCCAAACGGGGGGAACAAGAGACCCAGTACTTC.

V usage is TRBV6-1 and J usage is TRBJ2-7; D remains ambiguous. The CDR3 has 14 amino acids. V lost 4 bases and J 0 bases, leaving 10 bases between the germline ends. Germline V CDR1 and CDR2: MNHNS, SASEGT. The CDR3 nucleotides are TGTGCCAGCAGTGTCGGCGGCAGCTCCTACGAGCAGTACTTC. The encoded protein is CASSVGGSSYEQYF.

CDR3 in amino acids: CASGQGRGVEHAFF. CDR3 nucleotides: TGCGCCAGCGGACAGGGGAGAGGAGTGGAGCATGCTTTCTTT. The chain couples TRBV5-1 to TRBJ1-1, with TRBD1 matching over 9 bases. CDR1 SGHRS and CDR2 YFSETQ come from the germline V gene. This CDR3 has 14 residues. V gave up 7 bases and J gave up 11 bases; unmatched junction bases: 15.

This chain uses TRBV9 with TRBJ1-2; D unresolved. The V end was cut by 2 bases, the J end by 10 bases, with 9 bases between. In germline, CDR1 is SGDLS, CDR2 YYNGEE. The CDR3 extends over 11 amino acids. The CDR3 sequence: CASSVNEDYTF. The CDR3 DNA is TGTGCCAGCAGCGTGAACGAGGACTACACCTTC.

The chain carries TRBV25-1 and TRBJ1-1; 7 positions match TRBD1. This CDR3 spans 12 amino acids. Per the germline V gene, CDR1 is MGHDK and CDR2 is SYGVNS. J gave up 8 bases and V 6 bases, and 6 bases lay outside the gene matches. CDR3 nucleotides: TGTGCCAGCAGGGAAGACAGGGTCGAAGCTTTCTTT. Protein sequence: CASREDRVEAFF. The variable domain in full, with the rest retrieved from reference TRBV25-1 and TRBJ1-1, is EADIYQTPRYLVIGTGKKITLECSQTMGHDKMYWYQQDPGMELHLIHYSYGVNSTEKGDLSSESTVSRIRTEHFPLTLESARPSHTSQYLCASREDRVEAFFGQGTRLTVV.

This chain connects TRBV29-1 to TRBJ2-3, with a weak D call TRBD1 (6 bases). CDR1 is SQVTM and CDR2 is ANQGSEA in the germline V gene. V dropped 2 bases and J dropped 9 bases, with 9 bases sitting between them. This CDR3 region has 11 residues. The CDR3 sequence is CSVERQGTQYF. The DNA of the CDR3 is TGCAGCGTTGAACGGCAGGGGACGCAGTATTTT.

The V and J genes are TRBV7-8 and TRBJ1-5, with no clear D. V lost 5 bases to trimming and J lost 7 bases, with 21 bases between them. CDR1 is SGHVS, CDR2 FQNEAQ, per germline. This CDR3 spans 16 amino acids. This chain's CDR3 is CASSPRMALGQQPQHF. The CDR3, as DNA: TGTGCCAGCAGCCCGAGGATGGCCTTAGGCCAGCAGCCCCAGCATTTT.

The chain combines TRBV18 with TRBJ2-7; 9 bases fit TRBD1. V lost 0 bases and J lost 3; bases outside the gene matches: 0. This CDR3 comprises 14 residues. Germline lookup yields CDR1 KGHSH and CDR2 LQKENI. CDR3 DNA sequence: TGTGCCAGCTCACCACCGGGACAGGGCTACGAGCAGTACTTC. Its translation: CASSPPGQGYEQYF. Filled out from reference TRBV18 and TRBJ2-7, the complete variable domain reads NAGVMQNPRHLVRRRGQEARLRCSPMKGHSHVYWYRQLPEEGLKFMVYLQKENIIDESGMPKERFSAEFPKEGPSILRIQQVVRGDSAAYFCASSPPGQGYEQYFGPGTRLTVT.

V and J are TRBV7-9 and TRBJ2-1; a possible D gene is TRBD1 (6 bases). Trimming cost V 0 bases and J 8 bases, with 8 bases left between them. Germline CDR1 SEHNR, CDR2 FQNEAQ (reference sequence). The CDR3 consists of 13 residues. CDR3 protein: CASSLAGGHEQFF. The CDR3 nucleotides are TGTGCCAGCAGCTTAGCAGGGGGTCATGAGCAGTTCTTC.

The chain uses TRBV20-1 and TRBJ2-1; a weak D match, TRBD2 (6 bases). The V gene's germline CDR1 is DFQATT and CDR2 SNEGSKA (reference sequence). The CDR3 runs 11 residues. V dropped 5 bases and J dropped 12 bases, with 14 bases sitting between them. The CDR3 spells CSAPRPGGQFF. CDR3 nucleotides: TGCAGTGCTCCCAGACCCGGGGGGCAGTTCTTC.

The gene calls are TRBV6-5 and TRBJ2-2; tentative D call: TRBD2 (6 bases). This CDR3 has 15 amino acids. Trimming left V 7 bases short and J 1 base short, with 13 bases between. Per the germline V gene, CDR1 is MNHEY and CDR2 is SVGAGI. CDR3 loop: CASTPGRGNTGELFF. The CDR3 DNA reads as TGTGCCAGCACTCCGGGGCGGGGGAACACCGGGGAGCTGTTTTTT.

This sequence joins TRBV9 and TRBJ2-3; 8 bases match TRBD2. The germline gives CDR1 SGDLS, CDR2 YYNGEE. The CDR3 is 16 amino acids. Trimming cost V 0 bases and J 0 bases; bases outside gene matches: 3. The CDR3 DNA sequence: TGTGCCAGCAGCGTAGTTAGCGGGGTTAGCACAGATACGCAGTATTTT. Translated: CASSVVSGVSTDTQYF.

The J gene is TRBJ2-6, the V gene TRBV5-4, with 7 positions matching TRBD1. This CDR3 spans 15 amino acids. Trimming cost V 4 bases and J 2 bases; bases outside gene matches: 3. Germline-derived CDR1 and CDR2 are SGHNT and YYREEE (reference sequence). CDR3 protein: CASSPQGAGANVLTF. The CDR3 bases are TGTGCCAGCAGCCCTCAGGGGGCTGGGGCCAACGTCCTGACTTTC. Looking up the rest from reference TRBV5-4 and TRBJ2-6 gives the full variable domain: ETGVTQSPTHLIKTRGQQVTLRCSSQSGHNTVSWYQQALGQGPQFIFQYYREEENGRGNFPPRFSGLQFPNYSSELNVNALELDDSALYLCASSPQGAGANVLTFGAGSRLTVL.

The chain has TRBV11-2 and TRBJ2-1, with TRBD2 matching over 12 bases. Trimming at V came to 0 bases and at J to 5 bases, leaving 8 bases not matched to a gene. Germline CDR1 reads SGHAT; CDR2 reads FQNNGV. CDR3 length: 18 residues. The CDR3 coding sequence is TGTGCCAGCAGCTTAGACCGAATCACTAGCGGGGGGAACAATGAGCAGTTCTTC. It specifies CASSLDRITSGGNNEQFF.